Below are 32 T cell receptor beta chains sequenced from a single sample in a study of shared clonotypes between healthy human individuals. Libraries were prepared by immunoSEQ multiplex PCR; TCRdb keeps only in-frame clonotypes and omits some of them. The sample yields 470,000 or so clones, approximately 81% seen once. The specimen sequenced was PBMCs. All receptors derive from a woman aged 35 to 49 in good health. Some clones in this sample may be carry-over from other donors' samples.

In DNA, the CDR3 is TGTGCCAGCAGGGAGCAGGGAGGTGGCTACGAGCAGTACTTC. This translates into CASREQGGGYEQYF. The chain employs TRBV28 and TRBJ2-7, with D possibly matching TRBD2 (6 bases). Trimming removed 6 bases from V and 3 bases from J, with 15 bases in between. Germline CDR1 is MDHEN and CDR2 is SYDVKM. This CDR3 is 14 amino acids long.

The chain has TRBV6-4 and TRBJ2-1; 11 bases match TRBD2. Germline loops: CDR1 MRHNA, CDR2 SNTAGT. J gave up 8 bases and V 3 bases, and 12 bases lay outside the gene matches. The CDR3 spans 17 residues. CDR3 in amino acids: CASSESIAGGPGDEQFF. In nucleotides, the CDR3 is TGTGCCAGCAGTGAATCTATAGCGGGAGGGCCAGGGGATGAGCAGTTCTTC.

Points on this clone: With only one base between it and a far larger clone, this is likely a read error. CDR3: CASASGTANTGELFF. In DNA, the CDR3 is TGTGCCAGCGCCTCCGGGACAGCGAACACCGGGGAGCTGTTTTTT. The chain combines TRBV2 with TRBJ2-2; 7 bases map to TRBD1. V was pared by 8 bases and J by 0 bases, with 6 bases of the junction left unmatched. This CDR3 is built from 15 residues. In germline, CDR1 is SNHLY, CDR2 FYNNEI.

The chain links TRBV29-1 to TRBJ2-3; D is possibly TRBD2 (6 bases). Per germline, CDR1 SQVTM and CDR2 ANQGSEA. Trimming stripped 3 bases from V and 2 bases from J, with 12 bases between. The CDR3 loop spans 14 amino acids. The CDR3 coding sequence is TGCAGCGTTGATGGGTGGGGGGTCACAGATACGCAGTATTTT. Amino acid sequence: CSVDGWGVTDTQYF.

V is TRBV28 and J is TRBJ1-5; D not certain. The germline V gene encodes CDR1 MDHEN and CDR2 SYDVKM. The CDR3 sequence is 12 residues long. Trimming took off 4 bases at V and 4 bases at J, with 5 bases between the two ends. The CDR3 coding sequence is TGTGCCAGCAGTTCGGTAAATCAGCCCCAGCATTTT. Translating it yields CASSSVNQPQHF.

This clone was detected a few times. A read error is likely here: a far larger clone is one base away. Within the sample, other DNA sequences also encode this same CDR3. The V and J genes are TRBV4-2 and TRBJ2-7; weak D call: TRBD1 (5 bases). Germline CDR1 LGHNA, CDR2 YNFKEQ. The CDR3 totals 17 residues. The CDR3: CASSQEGPTEPTYEQYF. CDR3 in DNA: TGTGCCAGCAGCCAAGAGGGGCCGACAGAGCCCACCTACGAGCAGTACTTT.

The J gene is TRBJ2-3, the V gene TRBV4-1; 9 bases agree with TRBD2. Losses at the gene ends were 0 bases for V and 8 bases for J; bases not matched to a gene: 12. CDR1 and CDR2 (germline): MGHRA, YSYEKL. The CDR3 extends over 17 amino acids. In nucleotides, the CDR3 is TGCGCCAGCAGCCAAGATAATCAACCAGCGGGAGGTGGTACGCAGTATTTT. It is translated as CASSQDNQPAGGGTQYF.

In this sample, this clone turned up a few times. This sequence joins TRBV19 and TRBJ2-1; tentatively, D is TRBD2 (6 bases). Trimming removed 3 bases at V and 8 bases at J, with 11 bases between. This CDR3 region has 13 residues. The germline gives CDR1 LNHDA, CDR2 SQIVND (reference sequence). DNA of the CDR3: TGTGCCAGTAGTATCCGGGACTTCCATGAGCAGTTCTTC. This codes for CASSIRDFHEQFF.

This clone was detected a few times. Here the CDR3 reads CSVVFAGRDLGGYTF. As DNA, the CDR3 is TGCAGCGTTGTTTTTGCAGGCAGGGATCTGGGTGGCTACACCTTC. The genes are TRBV29-1 and TRBJ1-2; weak D call: TRBD1 (5 bases). The germline V and J ends were trimmed by 4 bases and 7 bases, with 22 bases remaining between them. The length of the CDR3 is 15 residues. Germline CDR1 reads SQVTM; CDR2 reads ANQGSEA.

V is TRBV7-2 and J is TRBJ1-1; 7 bases are a match to TRBD1. This CDR3 is built from 15 residues. V shed 4 bases, J shed 5 bases, and the junction held 10 bases outside the gene matches. The germline V gene encodes CDR1 SGHTA and CDR2 FQGNSA. The CDR3 region has the DNA TGTGCCAGCAGCTCCCCCATCAGGGGGAAGACTGAAGCTTTCTTT. As protein: CASSSPIRGKTEAFF.

The gene calls are TRBV7-2 and TRBJ2-7; 11 nucleotides align to TRBD2. V was pared by 4 bases and J by 1 base, with 3 bases of the junction left unmatched. CDR1 and CDR2 from the germline V gene are SGHTA and FQGNSA. This CDR3 has 15 amino acids. The CDR3: CASSYRTSGSYEQYF. The CDR3 DNA follows: TGTGCCAGCAGCTATCGGACTAGCGGGTCCTACGAGCAGTACTTC.

In regard to this clone: Only one base separates this from a far larger clonotype, so it likely reflects a read error. The chain uses TRBV2 and TRBJ2-7, with unresolved D. In germline, CDR1 is SNHLY, CDR2 FYNNEI. Trimming took 5 bases from V and 1 from J, leaving 9 bases between them. The CDR3 has 13 residues. CDR3 sequence (DNA): TGTGCCAGCAGTTACAACTGGTCCTACGAGCAGTACTTC. Amino acid sequence: CASSYNWSYEQYF.

The chain recombines TRBV7-2 with TRBJ2-2; TRBD2 matches at 13 bases. CDR1 and CDR2 (germline): SGHTA, FQGNSA. V shed 5 bases and J 2 bases; nucleotides not matched to a gene: 11. The CDR3 spans 19 residues. The DNA for the CDR3 is TGTGCCAGCAGCCCGAGCCCGGGACTAGCGGGACGCAACACCGGGGAGCTGTTTTTT. It is translated as CASSPSPGLAGRNTGELFF.

A note on this clone: A far larger clone is just one base off, so this is likely a read error. V is TRBV10-3 and J is TRBJ1-1; weak D call: TRBD1 (6 bases). Per germline, CDR1 ENHRY and CDR2 SYGVKD. CDR3 length: 15 residues. For the CDR3, the DNA is TGTGCCATCGGTGAGTCAATACAGGGAGGGACTGAAGCTTTCTTT. Its translation is CAIGESIQGGTEAFF.

This clone was recorded once. One end of the junction is discordant with germline, which a read error may explain. The CDR3 bases are TGCGCCAGCAGTTTGGGCCCGGGGGCAGATACGCAGTATTTT. This sequence encodes CASSLGPGADTQYF. The J gene is TRBJ2-3, the V gene TRBV5-1, with D possibly matching TRBD2 (6 bases). CDR1 and CDR2 from the germline V gene are SGHRS and YFSETQ. The CDR3 extends over 14 amino acids.

The chain uses TRBV7-8 and TRBJ1-1; tentative D call: TRBD1 (5 bases). Germline CDR1 and CDR2: SGHVS and FQNEAQ. Trimming pared 5 bases from V and 1 base from J, leaving 14 bases between. The CDR3 loop spans 15 amino acids. CDR3 in amino acids: CASSQRGGWNTEAFF. The CDR3 DNA reads TGTGCCAGCAGCCAACGGGGGGGTTGGAACACTGAAGCTTTCTTT.

The chain is built from TRBV10-3 and TRBJ2-7; 10 bases agree with TRBD2. CDR1 is ENHRY, CDR2 SYGVKD, per germline. There are 16 residues in the CDR3. The trim removed 2 bases at V and 2 bases at J, leaving 6 bases unmatched. CDR3 protein: CAISELVAGGPYEQYF. CDR3 in DNA: TGTGCCATCAGTGAGCTTGTAGCGGGAGGCCCCTACGAGCAGTACTTC.

This clone showed up just once. The chain employs TRBV18 and TRBJ2-7; TRBD1 matches at 7 bases. CDR1 and CDR2 from the germline V gene are KGHSH and LQKENI. The junction had 14 bases not matched to a gene; V was cut back by 2 bases and J by 1 base. The CDR3 sequence is 18 residues long. CDR3 loop: CASSPNTPGQSSSYEQYF. CDR3 in DNA: TGTGCCAGCTCACCAAATACACCGGGACAGTCATCTTCCTACGAGCAGTACTTC.

The sample holds one count of this clone. The chain couples TRBV25-1 to TRBJ2-1; 7 bases agree with TRBD2. This CDR3 has 16 residues. V shed 3 bases, J shed 2 bases, and the junction held 7 bases outside the gene matches. Germline V CDR1 and CDR2: MGHDK, SYGVNS. CDR3 residues: CASSDLGRETYNEQFF. CDR3 bases: TGTGCCAGCAGTGACCTAGGGCGGGAGACCTACAATGAGCAGTTCTTC. The complete variable domain, with remaining parts taken from reference TRBV25-1 and TRBJ2-1, reads EADIYQTPRYLVIGTGKKITLECSQTMGHDKMYWYQQDPGMELHLIHYSYGVNSTEKGDLSSESTVSRIRTEHFPLTLESARPSHTSQYLCASSDLGRETYNEQFFGPGTRLTVL.

This clone was found a few times. The chain joins TRBV10-1 to TRBJ2-1; D is undetermined. With 0 bases removed from V and 6 bases from J, the gap between germline ends came to 9 bases. Germline CDR1 WNHNN, CDR2 SYGVQD (reference sequence). The CDR3 sequence is 14 residues long. The CDR3, as DNA: TGCGCCAGCAGTGAGTCTTACGGGTCCAATGAGCAGTTCTTC. Its translation is CASSESYGSNEQFF.

Comments on this clone: It is likely a read error: a sequence one base away is far more abundant. Other DNA sequences from this sample encode an identical CDR3 as well. V gene TRBV5-4 combines with J gene TRBJ1-4; D unclear. CDR3 length: 15 amino acids. The germline V gene has CDR1 SGHNT and CDR2 YYREEE (reference sequence). Trimming shortened V by 5 bases and J by 3 bases, and 14 bases separated the two germline ends. The CDR3 is CASSSSRHANEKLFF. The CDR3 DNA sequence: TGTGCCAGCAGTTCGTCACGTCACGCTAATGAAAAACTGTTTTTT.

CDR3 DNA: TGTGCCAGCAGCTCGCGGCGTAGTCTGGGTTCTGAAAAACTGTTTTTT. Amino acid sequence: CASSSRRSLGSEKLFF. This rearrangement joins TRBV7-9 to TRBJ1-4; D not resolved. Germline V CDR1 and CDR2: SEHNR, FQNEAQ (reference sequence). The CDR3 contains 16 residues. The V end lost 4 bases, the J end lost 7 bases, and 19 bases lay between the germline ends.

V and J are TRBV30 and TRBJ2-5, with no clear D. The germline CDR1 and CDR2 sequences are GTSNPN and SVGIG (reference sequence). The CDR3 has 14 residues. Trimming removed 0 bases from V and 1 base from J, with 9 bases in between. CDR3 sequence reads: CAWSVRATQETQYF. The DNA for the CDR3 is TGTGCCTGGAGTGTAAGGGCTACCCAAGAGACCCAGTACTTC.

CDR3 nucleotide sequence: TGTGCCAGCAGCTTGGGGTTTAGTAGCGGGGGTTACAATGAGCAGTTCTTC. Its protein is CASSLGFSSGGYNEQFF. The chain couples TRBV7-9 to TRBJ2-1; 9 bases are shared with TRBD2. J lost 4 bases, V lost 3 bases, and 10 bases had no gene match. CDR1 is SEHNR and CDR2 is FQNEAQ in the germline V gene (reference sequence). The CDR3 loop spans 17 amino acids.

The chain carries TRBV5-8 and TRBJ1-2; D not certain. Trimming removed 0 bases from V and 4 bases from J, with 4 bases in between. The CDR3 runs 12 residues. Germline V CDR1 and CDR2: SGHTS, YDEGEE. CDR3 loop: CASSLEPYGYTF. CDR3 nucleotide sequence: TGTGCCAGCAGCTTGGAACCCTATGGCTACACCTTC.

The count of this clone is one. This rearrangement joins TRBV15 to TRBJ2-7; unclear D gene. Deletions cut 4 bases from V and 3 bases from J, with 13 bases between. The CDR3 totals 14 residues. Germline V lookup: CDR1 LNHNV, CDR2 YYDKDF (reference sequence). The CDR3 region is CATSIAETYYEQYF. The CDR3 bases are TGTGCCACCAGCATAGCCGAGACATACTACGAGCAGTACTTC. Looking up the rest from reference TRBV15 and TRBJ2-7 gives the full variable domain: DAMVIQNPRYQVTQFGKPVTLSCSQTLNHNVMYWYQQKSSQAPKLLFHYYDKDFNNEADTPDNFQSRRPNTSFCFLDIRSPGLGDTAMYLCATSIAETYYEQYFGPGTRLTVT.

V usage is TRBV25-1 and J usage is TRBJ1-5; TRBD1 matches 7 bases. Germline V gives CDR1 MGHDK, CDR2 SYGVNS. The CDR3 loop spans 13 amino acids. V was clipped by 6 bases and J by 5 bases; unmatched bases: 4. The CDR3 DNA reads TGTGCCAGCAGAGGGCAGGGGGATCAGCCCCAGCATTTT. This sequence encodes CASRGQGDQPQHF.

Concerning this clone: A far larger clone is just one base off, so this is likely a read error. The gene calls are TRBV29-1 and TRBJ2-2; 7 nucleotides align to TRBD2. Losses at the gene ends were 2 bases for V and 4 bases for J; bases not matched to a gene: 7. Looked up from germline, CDR1 is SQVTM and CDR2 is ANQGSEA. This CDR3 is built from 15 residues. CDR3 coding DNA: TGCAGCGTTGAATTCGGGAGGTACGGCACCGGGGAGCTGTTTTTT. It codes for CSVEFGRYGTGELFF.

In this sample, this clone turned up a few times. A single base is all that separates this from a far larger clone, so a read error is likely. Other DNA sequences of this sample code for an identical CDR3. CDR3 region: CASSSLTGDNTEAFF. The CDR3 DNA follows: TGTGCTAGCAGTTCCCTGACAGGGGACAACACTGAAGCTTTCTTT. The V gene is TRBV28, the J gene TRBJ1-1; 8 bases match TRBD1. The CDR3 totals 15 residues. The germline V gene has CDR1 MDHEN and CDR2 SYDVKM.

About this clone itself: A read error is likely here: a far larger clone is one base away. The J gene is TRBJ1-5, the V gene TRBV19; D is ambiguous. This CDR3 is built from 14 residues. CDR1 is LNHDA and CDR2 is SQIVND in the germline V gene (reference sequence). The V gene lost 6 bases and the J gene lost 7 bases, with 16 bases spanning the gap. The chain's CDR3 is CASRGVGISQPQHF. The CDR3 coding sequence is TGTGCCAGTAGGGGCGTGGGGATTAGCCAGCCCCAGCATTTT.

This clone was seen a single time. The genes are TRBV11-1 and TRBJ2-1; TRBD2 agrees at 7 bases. The germline CDR1 and CDR2 sequences are SGHAT and FQDESV (reference sequence). This CDR3 has 14 amino acids. V shed 5 bases and J 7 bases; nucleotides not matched to a gene: 8. The CDR3 DNA is TGTGCCAGCAGCCGATCGCTCGGGGGGAATGAGCAGTTCTTC. Protein product: CASSRSLGGNEQFF.

V is TRBV2 and J is TRBJ1-1; D gene ambiguous. Germline V gene sequence: CDR1 SNHLY, CDR2 FYNNEI. The V end lost 2 bases, the J end lost 11 bases, and 12 bases lay between the germline ends. The CDR3 totals 12 residues. This CDR3 is CASSEIPNGAFF. CDR3 DNA: TGTGCCAGCAGTGAAATCCCAAACGGGGCTTTCTTT.